This T cell receptor (beta chain) was captured in a study of shared clonotypes between healthy human individuals. Overall study results and limits: Clonotype sharing among donors was thought likely to change with sequencing depth. The low donor count limited represented genetic and exposure-history diversity.

The sequencing of unsorted PBMC DNA took place on ten immunoSEQ deep assay plates. Assay: immunoSEQ multiplex PCR; the TCRdb copy retains only in-frame clones and omits some. This table has more than 400,000 clones, 81% appearing once. Remarks on this clone: The antigen is not known. A single base is all that separates this from a far larger clone, so a read error is likely.

Per the germline V gene, CDR1 is SGHTA and CDR2 is FQGNSA. The CDR3 has 17 residues. J gave up 0 bases and V 2 bases, and 6 bases lay outside the gene matches. Around 90 million PBMCs per unsorted sample were used for genomic DNA. The origin of this receptor is a woman aged 40 to 49 in good health. Some clones in this sample may be carry-over from other donors' samples. The V call is TRBV7-2, the J call TRBJ1-5; 8 nucleotides align to TRBD1. The sequencing sample was made of PBMCs. DNA of the CDR3: TGTGCCAGCAGCTTAATAGCAGGGGGCAGTAGCAATCAGCCCCAGCATTTT. This encodes CASSLIAGGSSNQPQHF. The whole variable domain, filled in from reference TRBV7-2 and TRBJ1-5, reads GAGVSQSPSNKVTEKGKDVELRCDPISGHTALYWYRQSLGQGLEFLIYFQGNSAPDKSGLPSDRFSAERTGGSVSTLTIQRTQQEDSAVYLCASSLIAGGSSNQPQHFGDGTRLSIL.